A single sample gave rise to the 3 T cell receptor beta chains below, sequenced in a study of cytomegalovirus exposure and HLA in healthy donors. PCR primers comprised 60 Vbeta and 13 Jbeta primers. Sequencing used immunoSEQ multiplex PCR; TCRdb keeps in-frame clones, though not all of them. The profile shows 55,000 to 65,000 clones, approximately 77% of them singletons. Input material: PBMCs. These TCRs come from a woman in her thirties or forties in good health and CMV-seropositive.

This chain uses TRBV2 with TRBJ2-5; D is perhaps TRBD2 (6 bases). The V and J ends lost 4 bases and 4 bases respectively, with 7 bases between them. The CDR3 is 12 residues long. Germline V gives CDR1 SNHLY, CDR2 FYNNEI. CDR3 DNA: TGTGCCAGCAGTGTCGGGAGAGAGACCCAGTACTTC. Its protein is CASSVGRETQYF.

In its sample, this clone was seen a few times. This sequence joins TRBV27 and TRBJ1-1; D is perhaps TRBD1 (6 bases). Germline CDR1 reads MNHEY; CDR2 reads SMNVEV (reference sequence). The V and J ends lost 2 bases and 0 bases respectively, with 7 bases between them. The CDR3 loop spans 14 amino acids. In DNA, the CDR3 is TGTGCCAGCAGTTTACAGGGGATGAACACTGAAGCTTTCTTT. It encodes CASSLQGMNTEAFF.

The chain has TRBV19 and TRBJ1-2, with D possibly matching TRBD1 (6 bases). Trimming took 5 bases from V and 3 from J, leaving 19 bases between them. The CDR3 extends over 16 amino acids. The germline gives CDR1 LNHDA, CDR2 SQIVND (reference sequence). DNA of the CDR3: TGTGCCAGTAGTGCCCCGGGGCAGGGGAATGACTATGGCTACACCTTC. Translated, it gives CASSAPGQGNDYGYTF. The entire variable domain, with the rest obtained from reference TRBV19 and TRBJ1-2, is as follows: DGGITQSPKYLFRKEGQNVTLSCEQNLNHDAMYWYRQDPGQGLRLIYYSQIVNDFQKGDIAEGYSVSREKKESFPLTVTSAQKNPTAFYLCASSAPGQGNDYGYTFGSGTRLTVV.